This entry lists 5 T cell receptor beta chains sequenced from one sample in a study of vaccination and CD4 T cells after COVID-19 (dated by TCRdb to between 2021 and 2022). This specimen's treatment or condition label, interpreted: approximately 9-day PBMC culture with coronavirus spike peptide pools or control peptides (ViraFEST assay). Library generation was performed with PCR. Instrument used: Illumina iSeq 100. DNA from cultured CD4+ T cells underwent TCR sequencing with the Oncomine TCR Beta short-read assay at the Johns Hopkins FTIC core. TCRdb reran the public reads through fastp at Q25 and MiXCR, keeping productive beta chains. Under each unique CDR3 protein, matching rows form one entry showing the most common genes and DNA. Counted in this sample were about 12,000 distinct CDR3 sequences; 70% to 80% of them appeared once. The biggest ten clones account for roughly 19% of the sample. Their antigen targets remain unknown.

The sample consisted of CD4+ T cells from blood, cultured in vitro. These receptors were taken from a human donor who had recovered from COVID-19.

The chain is built from TRBV27 and TRBJ2-3, with TRBD1 matching 8 bases. The V segment lost 6 bases and the J segment 1 base; nucleotides outside the gene matches: 6. This CDR3 spans 15 amino acids. Per the germline V gene, CDR1 is MNHEY and CDR2 is SMNVEV (reference sequence). CDR3 protein: CASSRQGMGTDTQYF. CDR3 DNA sequence: TGTGCCAGCAGCCGACAGGGGATGGGCACAGATACGCAGTATTTT.

The rearrangement uses TRBV6-1 and TRBJ1-2, with D unresolved. The CDR3 spans 15 residues. From germline, CDR1 is MNHNS and CDR2 SASEGT. V lost 3 bases and J lost 8, with 19 bases in between. CDR3 protein: CASSDFYGKAFGYTF. The DNA for the CDR3 is TGTGCCAGCAGTGATTTTTACGGCAAGGCGTTCGGCTACACCTTC.

The chain uses TRBV20-1 and TRBJ1-1, with unresolved D. The germline gives CDR1 DFQATT, CDR2 SNEGSKA (reference sequence). The CDR3 runs to 12 residues. The germline V and J ends were trimmed by 5 bases and 0 bases, with 7 bases remaining between them. The CDR3 DNA reads TGCAGTGCTTACGGATTGAACACTGAAGCTTTCTTT. Translating gives CSAYGLNTEAFF.

This clonotype was seen a few times. J is TRBJ1-2 and V is TRBV20-1; D perhaps matches TRBD1 (6 bases). This CDR3 comprises 11 residues. CDR1 is DFQATT, CDR2 SNEGSKA, per germline (reference sequence). With 5 bases removed from V and 4 bases from J, the gap between germline ends came to 8 bases. CDR3 nucleotide sequence: TGCAGTGCTCCAGGGGTCTATGGCTACACCTTC. Translating it yields CSAPGVYGYTF.

The genes are TRBV20-1 and TRBJ2-3; tentative D call: TRBD2 (5 bases). This CDR3 has 15 residues. Trimming pared 0 bases from V and 3 bases from J, leaving 13 bases between. The germline V gene encodes CDR1 DFQATT and CDR2 SNEGSKA (reference sequence). The CDR3 nucleotides are TGCAGTGCTAGAGATGGCACTAGAGCTACAGATACGCAGTATTTT. It codes for CSARDGTRATDTQYF.